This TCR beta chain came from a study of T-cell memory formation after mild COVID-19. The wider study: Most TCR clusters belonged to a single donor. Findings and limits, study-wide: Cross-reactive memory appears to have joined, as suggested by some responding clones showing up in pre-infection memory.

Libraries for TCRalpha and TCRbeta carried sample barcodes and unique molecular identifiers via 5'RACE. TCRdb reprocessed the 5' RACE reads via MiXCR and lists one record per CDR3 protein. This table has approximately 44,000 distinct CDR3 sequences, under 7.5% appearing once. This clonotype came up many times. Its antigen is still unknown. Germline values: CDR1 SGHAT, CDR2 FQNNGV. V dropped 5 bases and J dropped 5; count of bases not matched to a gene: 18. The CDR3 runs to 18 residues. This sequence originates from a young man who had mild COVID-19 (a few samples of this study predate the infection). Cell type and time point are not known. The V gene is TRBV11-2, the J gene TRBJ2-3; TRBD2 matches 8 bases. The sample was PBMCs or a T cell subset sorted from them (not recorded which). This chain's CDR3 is CASSPPSWRGARGDTQYF. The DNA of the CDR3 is TGTGCCAGCAGCCCACCCTCCTGGCGGGGGGCCCGGGGAGATACGCAGTATTTT.